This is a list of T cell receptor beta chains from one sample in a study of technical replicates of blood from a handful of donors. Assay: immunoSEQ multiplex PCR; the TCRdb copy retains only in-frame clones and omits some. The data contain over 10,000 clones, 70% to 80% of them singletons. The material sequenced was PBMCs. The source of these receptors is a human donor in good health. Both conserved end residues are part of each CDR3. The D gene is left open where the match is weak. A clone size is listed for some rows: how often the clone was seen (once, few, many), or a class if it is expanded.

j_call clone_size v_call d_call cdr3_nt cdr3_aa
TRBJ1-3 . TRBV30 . TGTGCCTGGAGCGCTACCTCCGGGGTCGGAAACACCATATATTTT CAWSATSGVGNTIYF
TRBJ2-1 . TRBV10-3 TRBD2 TGTGCCATCAGGGGGGCAGGGCGGGAGGGACAATTCAACAATGAGCAGTTCTTC CAIRGAGREGQFNNEQFF
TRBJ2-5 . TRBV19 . TGTGCCAGTAGTACAGGGGTTATGTGGGAGACCCAGTACTTC CASSTGVMWETQYF
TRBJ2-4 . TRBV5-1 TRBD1 TGCGCCAGCAGCGCCAGGACAGGGGGCGAGGACATTCAGTACTTC CASSARTGGEDIQYF
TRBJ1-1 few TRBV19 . TGTGCCAGTAGACTATACTCAGCTCTCACTGAAGCTTTCTTT CASRLYSALTEAFF
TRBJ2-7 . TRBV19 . TGTGCCAGTAGTTTCACGGGTGGAAGCTCCTACGAGCAGTACTTC CASSFTGGSSYEQYF
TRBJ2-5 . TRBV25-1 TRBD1 TGTGCCAGCAGAACAGGGGCAAAAGAGACCCAGTACTTC CASRTGAKETQYF
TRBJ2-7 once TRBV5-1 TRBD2 TGCGCCAGCAGCTTGGCTAGCGGGAACTACGAGCAGTACTTC CASSLASGNYEQYF
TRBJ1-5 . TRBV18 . TGTGCCAGCTCACCGGGGAGCTATCAGCCCCAGCATTTT CASSPGSYQPQHF
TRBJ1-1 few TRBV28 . TGTGCCAGCAGTTTGTGGGGCATGACGAACACTGAAGCTTTCTTT CASSLWGMTNTEAFF
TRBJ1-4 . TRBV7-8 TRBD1 TGTGCCAGCAGCTCTGACAGGGGCTATAATGAAAAACTGTTTTTT CASSSDRGYNEKLFF
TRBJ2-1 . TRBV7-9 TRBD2 TGTGCCAGCAGCTTAGCTGGCGGGAGTAGGGAGTTCTTC CASSLAGGSREFF
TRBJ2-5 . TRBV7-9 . TGTGCCAGCAGCTCACAAGAGACCCAGTACTTC CASSSQETQYF
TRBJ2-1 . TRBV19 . TGTGCCAGTAGTATAAGTCAGAACAATGAGCAGTTCTTC CASSISQNNEQFF